The T cell receptor (beta chain) under discussion was sequenced for a study of T cell responses to AZD1222 COVID-19 vaccine. Data came from immunoSEQ multiplex PCR; TCRdb stores just in-frame clones and leaves some out. The sample has 100,000 to 150,000 clones, 80% to 90% seen once. Study observations and caveats: White British ancestry dominated among donors, who included more females, and clonal diversity was possibly underestimated. The number of AZD1222 recipients seropositive at baseline was only five or six. Repertoires were collected only later (after the peak T cell response had occurred).

Concerning this clone: Its antigen is as yet unknown.

The material was peripheral blood, obtained on day 0 of AZD1222 vaccination. The clonotype was recovered from an adult in good health.

The CDR3 loop is CASSQTGEGARSPLHF. DNA for the CDR3: TGTGCCAGTAGTCAAACAGGGGAGGGAGCTCGTTCACCCCTCCACTTT. The chain is built from TRBV19 and TRBJ1-6; 7 bases are a match to TRBD1. CDR1 LNHDA and CDR2 SQIVND come from the germline V gene (reference sequence). CDR3 size: 16 residues. V shed 5 bases, J shed 9 bases, and the junction held 13 bases outside the gene matches.